Listed below are T cell receptor beta chains from one sample, sequenced in a study of beta chain features in type 1 diabetes. Only in-frame clones appear in the TCRdb table, and some are missing; sequencing was by immunoSEQ multiplex PCR. The sample records about 230,000 clones, around 16% being singletons. The sample taken for sequencing was naive CD4+ T cells from blood. The receptor set was obtained from a man aged 30 to 39 with type 1 diabetes. Each CDR3 is given with its conserved first and last residue. The D gene is left open where the match is weak. A row's size may be missing; if present it is once, few, many or a size class.

>-|TRBJ2-5|TRBV20-1|few
TGCAGTGCTAGAGCTGAAGGCGGCCAGTACTTC
CSARAEGGQYF
>TRBD2|TRBJ2-3|TRBV5-1|few
TGCGCCAGCCTCCCAAGCGGGGCCGCTCGAGATACGCAGTATTTT
CASLPSGAARDTQYF
>TRBD1|TRBJ1-2|TRBV28|few
TGTGCCAGCAGTACATCCCAGGGGGCGAGGAGCTATGGCTACACCTTC
CASSTSQGARSYGYTF
>TRBD2|TRBJ2-1|TRBV29-1|-
TGCAGCGTGACTCGGACTAGCGGGAGCTACAATGAGCAGTTCTTC
CSVTRTSGSYNEQFF
>-|TRBJ2-1|TRBV28|few
TGTGCCAGCAGGGTCAGGGCCGATGAGCAGTTCTTC
CASRVRADEQFF
>TRBD2|TRBJ2-7|TRBV7-2|-
TGTGCCAGCAGCGAGTGGGACTACAGCTACGAGCAGTACTTC
CASSEWDYSYEQYF
>TRBD2|TRBJ2-5|TRBV6-6|few
TGTGCCACCACTAGGGAGACTAGCGGTTATCAAGAGACCCAGTACTTC
CATTRETSGYQETQYF
>-|TRBJ2-5|TRBV5-1|few
TGCGCCAGCAGCTTGGGTGCCAGTCAAGAGACCCAGTACTTC
CASSLGASQETQYF
>-|TRBJ2-7|TRBV13|-
TGTGCCAGCAGCTTAGGGCAGGGGATAAACGAGCAGTACTTC
CASSLGQGINEQYF
>-|TRBJ2-3|TRBV6-6|few
TGTGCCAGCAGTTGGACAGCTAGCACAGATACGCAGTATTTT
CASSWTASTDTQYF
>-|TRBJ1-5|TRBV7-2|-
TGTGCCAGCAGCTTAGAATTCGGAGGAGAGCCCCAGCATTTT
CASSLEFGGEPQHF
>TRBD1|TRBJ1-4|TRBV23-1|-
TGCGCCAGCTTCGTTGGGACAGGGGGCGGAAAACTGTTTTTT
CASFVGTGGGKLFF
>-|TRBJ2-2|TRBV7-2|few
TGTGCCAGCAGCACGTCCAGGGCTAACACCGGGGAGCTGTTTTTT
CASSTSRANTGELFF
>-|TRBJ2-3|TRBV23-1|-
TGCGCCAGCAGTCTCGGCGCTCGGACAGAGAGCACAGATACGCAGTATTTT
CASSLGARTESTDTQYF
>TRBD2|TRBJ2-3|TRBV6-6|few
TGTGCCAGCAGACTAGCGGGAGGGGATACGCAGTATTTT
CASRLAGGDTQYF
>TRBD1|TRBJ1-1|TRBV30|-
TGTGCCTGGAGTCGACAGGGGCGGAACACTGAAGCTTTCTTT
CAWSRQGRNTEAFF
>-|TRBJ2-3|TRBV28|-
TGTGCCAGCAGTTTACTGCGGGGGGACAGGTATTTT
CASSLLRGDRYF
>-|TRBJ2-3|TRBV4-3|few
TGCGCCAGCAGCCAAGAAGGTATTAGGGGTCCAGATACGCAGTATTTT
CASSQEGIRGPDTQYF
>-|TRBJ2-7|TRBV5-6|-
TGTGCCAGCAGCCGAGACAGAACCTACGAGCAGTACTTC
CASSRDRTYEQYF
>TRBD2|TRBJ2-5|TRBV2|-
TGTGCCAGCAGTGATAGGACTAGCGTGGAGACCCAGTACTTC
CASSDRTSVETQYF
>-|TRBJ2-1|TRBV15|-
TGTGCCACCAGCGGGGCTAGCAAGTACAATGAGCAGTTCTTC
CATSGASKYNEQFF
>TRBD1|TRBJ2-2|TRBV29-1|-
TGCAGCGTCACAAGGACAGGGATCACCGGGGAGCTGTTTTTT
CSVTRTGITGELFF
>-|TRBJ2-2|TRBV13|few
TGTGCCAGCAGGCCCTTTGGGCAGGGGAACGGGGAGCTGTTTTTT
CASRPFGQGNGELFF
>-|TRBJ2-1|TRBV30|many
TGTGCCTGGAGTGTTGATAGCCTCTTCTTC
CAWSVDSLFF
>TRBD1|TRBJ1-2|TRBV30|few
TGTGCCTGGAGTGGTCCCGGGACAGGGACCTATGGCTACACCTTC
CAWSGPGTGTYGYTF
>TRBD2|TRBJ2-7|TRBV29-1|few
TGCAGCGTCCCCAATTGGGAGCGGGAGGGCCCCCACGAGCAGTACTTC
CSVPNWEREGPHEQYF
>-|TRBJ2-7|TRBV7-9|-
TGTGCCAGCAGCTTAGCGCCTCTGCCGAGCTCCTACGAGCAGTACTTC
CASSLAPLPSSYEQYF
>-|TRBJ1-4|TRBV30|-
TGTGCTTACCGGGACAACGGAAAACTGTTTTTT
CAYRDNGKLFF
>TRBD1|TRBJ2-7|TRBV5-1|-
TGCGCCAGCAGCGCTGGGGGACAGGGATTCTACGAGCAGTACTTC
CASSAGGQGFYEQYF
>TRBD1|TRBJ2-5|TRBV28|-
TGTGCCACCGACCCTTTGGGACAGGAAAAGACCCAGTACTTC
CATDPLGQEKTQYF
>TRBD1|TRBJ2-7|TRBV19|-
TGTGCCAGTAGTATCCGGACAGGGGGCGTCTACGAGCAGTACTTC
CASSIRTGGVYEQYF
>TRBD2|TRBJ2-7|TRBV7-8|-
TGTGCCAGCAGCCTCCTCCTAGCGGGAGGACGGATGAGGAGCTCCTACGAGCAGTACTTC
CASSLLLAGGRMRSSYEQYF
>TRBD2|TRBJ2-5|TRBV7-9|-
TGTGCCAGCAGCTTACTCGCGGGAGGGCCCGCGGAGACCCAGTACTTC
CASSLLAGGPAETQYF
>-|TRBJ2-3|TRBV7-9|few
TGTGCCAGCAGCTTGGAAGGGGATACGCAGTATTTT
CASSLEGDTQYF
>-|TRBJ2-7|TRBV20-1|-
TGCAGTTCCGCCATATATATCGAGCAGTACTTC
CSSAIYIEQYF
>TRBD1|TRBJ2-5|TRBV4-2|few
TGTGCCAGCAGCCAAACAGGGGGGTCCCAGTACTTC
CASSQTGGSQYF
>TRBD1|TRBJ2-7|TRBV28|few
TGTGCCACAGAGCCCGCACAGGGGAGAACCTACGAGCAGTACTTC
CATEPAQGRTYEQYF
>-|TRBJ2-5|TRBV15|few
TGTGCCACCAGCAGAGGTGAAGGGACGCGAGAGACCCAGTACTTC
CATSRGEGTRETQYF
>-|TRBJ2-2|TRBV7-9|-
TGTGCCAGCAGCTTAAAAGCCACCGGGGAGCTGTTTTTT
CASSLKATGELFF
>TRBD1|TRBJ2-7|TRBV25-1|few
TGTGCCAGCACCAGCCTCGGACAGGGACTTTCCGAGCAGTACTTC
CASTSLGQGLSEQYF
>-|TRBJ2-4|TRBV29-1|-
TGCAGCGTTTCACAGGGGCGGGGTACCAAAAACATTCAGTACTTC
CSVSQGRGTKNIQYF
>TRBD2|TRBJ2-1|TRBV30|few
TGTGCCTGGAGTGTACTAGCGAGGCAAGAGCAGTTCTTC
CAWSVLARQEQFF
>-|TRBJ1-2|TRBV2|-
TGTGCCAGCAGTTCCCCCACTGGTGGCTACACCTTC
CASSSPTGGYTF
>TRBD1|TRBJ1-1|TRBV6-6|-
TGTGCCAGCTTACTGGGACAGATGAACACTGAAGCTTTCTTT
CASLLGQMNTEAFF
>-|TRBJ2-1|TRBV20-1|-
TGCAGTGCTAGACGGAATGAGCAGTTCTTC
CSARRNEQFF
>-|TRBJ2-3|TRBV7-8|-
TGTGCCAGCAGCCCTACGGGTAGGCGGGTCACAGATACGCAGTATTTT
CASSPTGRRVTDTQYF
>-|TRBJ2-3|TRBV7-3|-
TGTGCCAGCAGCTTAGTTCGCACAGATACGCAGTATTTT
CASSLVRTDTQYF
>-|TRBJ2-3|TRBV29-1|-
TGCAGCGTTGTCGGGGTGCTACTAATTGATACGCAGTATTTT
CSVVGVLLIDTQYF